These T cell receptor beta chains were read from a single sample in a study of cytomegalovirus exposure and HLA in healthy donors. The method was immunoSEQ multiplex PCR; TCRdb's version includes in-frame clones alone and lacks a portion of them. The sample holds fewer than 120,000 clones; approximately 78% are singletons and the top ten take 1% to 1.5%. The sequencing input was PBMCs. Source of these receptors: a young woman in good health and CMV-seronegative. Both conserved end residues are part of each CDR3. The D gene is left open where the match is weak. Size tells how often a clone was seen (once, few, many) or the class of an expanded clone, and some rows leave it out.

TRBV27	.	.	TRBJ1-5	TGTGCCAGCAGTTTATCCAGATATAGCAATCAGCCCCAGCATTTT	CASSLSRYSNQPQHF
TRBV7-2	TRBD2	.	TRBJ2-2	TGTGCCAGCAGCTCCTCGGGGGGGCTCGCCGGGGAGCTGTTTTTT	CASSSSGGLAGELFF
TRBV5-6	.	.	TRBJ2-7	TGTGCCAGCAGCTTGGAACAGACCTACGAGCAGTACTTC	CASSLEQTYEQYF
TRBV19	.	.	TRBJ1-1	TGTGCCAGTAGCAACAGCGAGGAGGACACTGAAGCTTTCTTT	CASSNSEEDTEAFF
TRBV5-1	TRBD2	once	TRBJ2-5	TGCGCCAGCAGCTTCCCCTCTACTAGCGGGAGAGGAGGAGAGACCCAGTACTTC	CASSFPSTSGRGGETQYF
TRBV30	TRBD1	once	TRBJ2-2	TGTGCCTGGGGGACAGCCTCATCGGTCACCGGGGAGCTGTTTTTT	CAWGTASSVTGELFF
TRBV18	TRBD2	few	TRBJ2-5	TGTGCCAGCTCTCCCATCCGGGGAGGGGAGACCCAGTACTTC	CASSPIRGGETQYF
TRBV7-7	TRBD2	.	TRBJ2-5	TGTGCCAGCAGCTTCGGGCGGGGGGCGGGCCAAGAGACCCAGTACTTC	CASSFGRGAGQETQYF
TRBV5-1	.	.	TRBJ2-7	TGCGCCAGCAGCTTGGGCCGAGCGGGCCAGGAGTGGTCCCCCTCCTACGAGCAGTACTTC	CASSLGRAGQEWSPSYEQYF
TRBV27	.	.	TRBJ2-5	TGTGCCAGCCAAACTATACGCGGGGAGACCCAGTACTTC	CASQTIRGETQYF
TRBV21-1	.	.	TRBJ2-1	TGTGCCAGCAGCAAGACACAGAACAATGAGCAGTTCTTC	CASSKTQNNEQFF